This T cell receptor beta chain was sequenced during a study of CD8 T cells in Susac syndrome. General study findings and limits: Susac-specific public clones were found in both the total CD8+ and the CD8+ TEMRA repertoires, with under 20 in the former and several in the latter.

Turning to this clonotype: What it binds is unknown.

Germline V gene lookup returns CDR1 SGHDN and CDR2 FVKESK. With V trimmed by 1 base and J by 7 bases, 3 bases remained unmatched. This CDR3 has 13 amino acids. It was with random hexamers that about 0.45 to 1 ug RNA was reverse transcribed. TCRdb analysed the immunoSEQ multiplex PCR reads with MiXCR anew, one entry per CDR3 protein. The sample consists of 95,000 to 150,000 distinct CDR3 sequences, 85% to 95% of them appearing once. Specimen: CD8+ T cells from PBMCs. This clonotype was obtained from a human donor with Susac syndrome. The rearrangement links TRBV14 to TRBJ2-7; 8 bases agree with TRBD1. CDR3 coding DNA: TGTGCCAGCAGCCAAGGCAGGGGGCTTGAGCAGTACTTC. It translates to CASSQGRGLEQYF.